This is a list of T cell receptor beta chains from one sample in a study of cytomegalovirus exposure and HLA in healthy donors. Assay: immunoSEQ multiplex PCR; the TCRdb copy retains only in-frame clones and omits some. The table lists about 68,000 clones, roughly four fifths of them singletons. The sample taken for sequencing was PBMCs. These receptor sequences come from a human donor in good health. Each CDR3 is given with its conserved first and last residue. Fields, in order: V gene, clone size, J gene, D gene, CDR3 protein, CDR3 DNA. A D gene is named only where the DNA matches it firmly. Some rows have no size entry. The others give once, few or many, or a class for an expanded clone.

V: TRBV5-1
size: .
J: TRBJ2-2
D: .
CDR3: CASSYWAQSGELFF
DNA: TGCGCCAGCAGCTACTGGGCGCAGTCCGGGGAGCTGTTTTTT

V: TRBV12-2
size: few
J: TRBJ1-3
D: .
CDR3: CASRLATGEHTIYF
DNA: TGTGCAAGTCGCTTAGCTACAGGGGAACACACCATATATTTT

V: TRBV7-9
size: once
J: TRBJ1-2
D: .
CDR3: CSSSSIDRRANYGYTF
DNA: TGTTCCAGCAGCTCCATTGACAGGAGAGCTAACTATGGCTACACCTTC

V: TRBV30
size: few
J: TRBJ2-1
D: TRBD1
CDR3: CAWSPGTGSVGQFF
DNA: TGTGCCTGGAGTCCCGGGACAGGTTCTGTTGGGCAGTTCTTC

V: TRBV28
size: .
J: TRBJ2-7
D: TRBD1
CDR3: CASSLLGQGRTKISYEQYF
DNA: TGTGCCAGCAGTTTGCTCGGACAGGGACGTACAAAAATCTCCTACGAGCAGTACTTC

V: TRBV27
size: .
J: TRBJ2-1
D: .
CDR3: CASSLTGLDSNEQFF
DNA: TGTGCCAGCAGTTTAACTGGCCTAGATTCCAATGAGCAGTTCTTC

V: TRBV6-4
size: .
J: TRBJ1-2
D: .
CDR3: CASSPGSYGYGYTF
DNA: TGTGCCAGCAGCCCCGGGTCCTACGGGTATGGCTACACCTTC

V: TRBV5-6
size: once
J: TRBJ1-2
D: .
CDR3: CASSLGNAANYGYTF
DNA: TGTGCCAGCAGCTTGGGCAACGCAGCTAACTATGGCTACACCTTC

V: TRBV9
size: .
J: TRBJ2-2
D: TRBD1
CDR3: CASSTQGTAANTGELFF
DNA: TGTGCCAGCAGCACTCAAGGGACAGCCGCGAACACCGGGGAGCTGTTTTTT

V: TRBV6-1
size: few
J: TRBJ1-1
D: .
CDR3: CASSEASGVNTEAFF
DNA: TGTGCCAGCAGTGAAGCGTCAGGGGTGAACACTGAAGCTTTCTTT

V: TRBV7-2
size: .
J: TRBJ2-5
D: TRBD1
CDR3: CASSLGGQGGETQYF
DNA: TGTGCCAGCAGCTTAGGCGGACAGGGTGGAGAGACCCAGTACTTC

V: TRBV10-3
size: .
J: TRBJ1-4
D: TRBD1
CDR3: CAISESGQGAEKLFF
DNA: TGTGCCATCAGTGAGTCGGGACAGGGGGCGGAAAAACTGTTTTTT

V: TRBV10-2
size: .
J: TRBJ2-3
D: TRBD2
CDR3: CASSESLAGSLDTQYF
DNA: TGCGCCAGCAGTGAGTCGTTAGCGGGATCTCTGGATACGCAGTATTTT

V: TRBV2
size: .
J: TRBJ1-4
D: TRBD1
CDR3: CASSRDSFATNEKLFF
DNA: TGTGCCAGCAGTCGGGACAGTTTTGCAACTAATGAAAAACTGTTTTTT

V: TRBV7-9
size: .
J: TRBJ2-3
D: TRBD2
CDR3: CASSRSGNTDTQYF
DNA: TGTGCCAGCAGTCGAAGCGGGAACACAGATACGCAGTATTTT

V: TRBV19
size: .
J: TRBJ1-2
D: TRBD1
CDR3: CATPDRGGGYTF
DNA: TGTGCCACCCCCGACAGGGGTGGTGGCTACACCTTC

V: TRBV4-3
size: .
J: TRBJ2-1
D: .
CDR3: CASSQDRGGYNEQFF
DNA: TGCGCCAGCAGCCAAGATCGCGGCGGCTACAATGAGCAGTTCTTC

V: TRBV19
size: .
J: TRBJ2-7
D: .
CDR3: CASSTGLAGEQYF
DNA: TGTGCCAGTAGTACGGGACTTGCGGGCGAGCAGTACTTC

V: TRBV18
size: .
J: TRBJ2-4
D: TRBD2
CDR3: CASSPGTAGVAKNIQYF
DNA: TGTGCCAGCTCACCAGGGACTGCGGGGGTAGCCAAAAACATTCAGTACTTC

V: TRBV10-3
size: .
J: TRBJ1-2
D: TRBD1
CDR3: CAISEREGAVNGYTF
DNA: TGTGCCATCAGTGAACGCGAGGGGGCAGTAAATGGCTACACCTTC

V: TRBV14
size: .
J: TRBJ1-1
D: .
CDR3: CASSQGRGSTEAFF
DNA: TGTGCCAGCAGCCAAGGCAGGGGAAGCACTGAAGCTTTCTTT

V: TRBV4-2
size: .
J: TRBJ2-1
D: .
CDR3: CASSQGSGDYNEQFF
DNA: TGTGCCAGCAGCCAAGGGAGCGGAGACTACAATGAGCAGTTCTTC

V: TRBV5-5
size: .
J: TRBJ2-1
D: TRBD2
CDR3: CASGGVNEQFF
DNA: TGTGCCAGCGGGGGGGTGAATGAGCAGTTCTTC

V: TRBV18
size: .
J: TRBJ1-3
D: TRBD1
CDR3: CASSGQGNSGNTIYF
DNA: TGTGCCAGCTCAGGACAGGGAAACTCTGGAAACACCATATATTTT

V: TRBV4-1
size: .
J: TRBJ2-3
D: .
CDR3: CASSRTKEEATDTQYF
DNA: TGCGCCAGCAGCCGCACCAAGGAAGAGGCCACAGATACGCAGTATTTT

V: TRBV6-1
size: few
J: TRBJ2-1
D: .
CDR3: CASSLSRTAGGGLVF
DNA: TGTGCCAGCAGTTTAAGTAGGACAGCTGGGGGGGGGCTGGTCTTC

V: TRBV7-9
size: .
J: TRBJ2-7
D: .
CDR3: CASSPEPGSEQYF
DNA: TGTGCCAGCAGCCCAGAACCGGGGAGCGAGCAGTACTTC

V: TRBV19
size: once
J: TRBJ2-4
D: TRBD1
CDR3: CASSLGDRGNIQYF
DNA: TGTGCCAGTAGCCTCGGAGACAGGGGAAACATTCAGTACTTC

V: TRBV2
size: .
J: TRBJ1-2
D: .
CDR3: CASSESRVYGYTF
DNA: TGTGCCAGCAGTGAAAGCAGGGTTTATGGCTACACCTTC

V: TRBV6-1
size: .
J: TRBJ2-2
D: TRBD2
CDR3: CASSERLAGGLNTGELFF
DNA: TGTGCCAGCAGTGAAAGGCTAGCGGGGGGCTTAAACACCGGGGAGCTGTTTTTT

V: TRBV30
size: once
J: TRBJ2-1
D: TRBD1
CDR3: CAWSVWDRGYNEQFF
DNA: TGTGCCTGGAGTGTGTGGGACAGGGGCTACAATGAGCAGTTCTTC

V: TRBV9
size: .
J: TRBJ1-6
D: TRBD1
CDR3: CASSVEDRVSPLHF
DNA: TGTGCCAGCAGCGTAGAGGACAGGGTCTCACCCCTCCACTTT

V: TRBV10-3
size: .
J: TRBJ1-6
D: .
CDR3: CAISEEKSHNSPLHF
DNA: TGTGCCATCAGTGAAGAAAAGAGCCATAATTCACCCCTCCACTTT

V: TRBV27
size: .
J: TRBJ1-2
D: TRBD1
CDR3: CASSLRTGLNYGYTF
DNA: TGTGCCAGCAGTTTACGGACAGGGCTTAACTATGGCTACACCTTC

V: TRBV5-1
size: .
J: TRBJ2-3
D: .
CDR3: CASSFDSNTDTQYF
DNA: TGCGCCAGCAGCTTCGACAGTAACACAGATACGCAGTATTTT